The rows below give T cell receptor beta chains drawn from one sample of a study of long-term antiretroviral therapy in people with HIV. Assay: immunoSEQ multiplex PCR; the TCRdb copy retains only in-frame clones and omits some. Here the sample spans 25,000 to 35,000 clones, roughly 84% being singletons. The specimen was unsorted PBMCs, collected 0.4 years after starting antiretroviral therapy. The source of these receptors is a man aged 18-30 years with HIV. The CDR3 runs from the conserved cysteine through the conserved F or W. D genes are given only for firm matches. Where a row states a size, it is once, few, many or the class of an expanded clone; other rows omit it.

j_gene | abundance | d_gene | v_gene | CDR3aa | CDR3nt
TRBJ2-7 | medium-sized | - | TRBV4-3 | CASSLAMGYEQYF | TGCGCCAGCAGCCTCGCCATGGGTTACGAGCAGTACTTC
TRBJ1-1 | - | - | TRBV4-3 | CASSQEIGGAETEAFF | TGCGCCAGCAGCCAAGAAATTGGCGGGGCGGAAACTGAAGCTTTCTTT
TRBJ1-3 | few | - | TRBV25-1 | CASSQSGARNTIYF | TGTGCCAGCAGCCAATCAGGGGCCCGAAACACCATATATTTT
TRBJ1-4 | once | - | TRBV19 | CASSMGGTPGNPNEKLFF | TGTGCCAGTAGTATGGGAGGGACTCCAGGCAATCCTAATGAAAAACTGTTTTTT
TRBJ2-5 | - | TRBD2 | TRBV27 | CASSLLTSGGGETQYF | TGTGCCAGCAGTTTATTGACCAGCGGGGGGGGAGAGACCCAGTACTTC
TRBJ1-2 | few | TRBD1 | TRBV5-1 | CASSEKTGTYGYTF | TGCGCCAGCAGCGAAAAGACAGGGACCTATGGCTACACCTTC
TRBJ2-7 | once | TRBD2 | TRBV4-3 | CASSQVPSGSLYEQYF | TGCGCCAGCAGCCAAGTGCCCAGCGGGAGCTTGTACGAGCAGTACTTC
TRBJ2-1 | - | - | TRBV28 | CAKNITGFDEQFF | TGTGCCAAAAACATCACAGGTTTTGATGAGCAGTTCTTC
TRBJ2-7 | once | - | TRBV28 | CASSFLEGYEQYF | TGTGCCAGCAGTTTCCTCGAGGGGTACGAGCAGTACTTC
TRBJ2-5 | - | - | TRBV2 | CASSEALPVRGAETQYF | TGTGCCAGCAGTGAAGCGCTTCCAGTCCGGGGGGCGGAGACCCAGTACTTC
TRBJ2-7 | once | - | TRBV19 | CASSIDSGGDYEQYF | TGTGCCAGTAGTATAGATTCAGGTGGGGACTACGAGCAGTACTTC
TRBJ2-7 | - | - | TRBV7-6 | CASSLIFGGRSYEQYF | TGTGCCAGCAGCTTAATCTTCGGGGGCCGCTCCTACGAGCAGTACTTC
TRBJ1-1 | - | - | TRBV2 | CASSEGNGSFF | TGTGCCAGCAGTGAAGGCAATGGGTCTTTCTTT
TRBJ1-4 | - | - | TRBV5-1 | CASSFNQQRGNEKLFF | TGCGCCAGCAGCTTTAACCAACAGCGAGGGAATGAAAAACTGTTTTTT
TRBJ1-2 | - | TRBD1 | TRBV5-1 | CASSWTGGDGYTF | TGCGCCAGCAGCTGGACAGGGGGAGATGGCTACACCTTC
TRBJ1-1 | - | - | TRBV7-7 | CASSLTLNTEAFF | TGTGCCAGCAGCCTAACCCTGAACACTGAAGCTTTCTTT